The 31 T cell receptor beta chains presented below share a single source sample, sequenced in a study of shared clonotypes between healthy human individuals. Clones were read by immunoSEQ multiplex PCR, and TCRdb kept only the in-frame ones, dropping some. The sample consists of 2,500,000 or so clones, just under 95% of them appearing once. The sample was naive CD4+ T cells from PBMCs. This sample's subset: CD45RA+ positively selected. All receptors derive from a man younger than 35 in good health. Some clones in this sample may be carry-over from other donors' samples.

The V and J genes are TRBV4-1 and TRBJ2-5; the D gene is possibly TRBD2 (6 bases). The ends were cut back, 0 bases at V and 7 bases at J, with 12 bases in the middle. The length of the CDR3 is 14 residues. CDR1 and CDR2 from the germline V gene are MGHRA and YSYEKL. The CDR3 sequence: CASSQDRLVGTQYF. The CDR3 DNA is TGCGCCAGCAGCCAAGACCGACTAGTGGGGACCCAGTACTTC.

The chain is built from TRBV18 and TRBJ1-6; a possible D gene is TRBD1 (6 bases). Germline CDR1 reads KGHSH; CDR2 reads LQKENI. CDR3 length: 14 amino acids. V was pared by 5 bases and J by 8 bases, with 13 bases between. As DNA, the CDR3 is TGTGCCAGCTCATCGACAGGAGGGGATTCACCCCTCCACTTT. It translates to CASSSTGGDSPLHF. Variable domain in full (rest from reference TRBV18 and TRBJ1-6): NAGVMQNPRHLVRRRGQEARLRCSPMKGHSHVYWYRQLPEEGLKFMVYLQKENIIDESGMPKERFSAEFPKEGPSILRIQQVVRGDSAAYFCASSSTGGDSPLHFGNGTRLTVT.

This chain connects TRBV7-6 to TRBJ2-7, with 7 bases matching TRBD2. The V and J ends lost 3 bases and 9 bases, in that order; junction bases with no gene match: 8. Germline V gene sequence: CDR1 SGHVS, CDR2 FNYEAQ. The CDR3 length is 13 residues. This CDR3 is CASSFGREGRQYF. The CDR3 bases are TGTGCCAGCAGCTTCGGCAGGGAGGGGAGGCAGTACTTC. Based on the CDR3 plus reference TRBV7-6 and TRBJ2-7, the full variable domain is GAGVSQSPRYKVTKRGQDVALRCDPISGHVSLYWYRQALGQGPEFLTYFNYEAQQDKSGLPNDRFSAERPEGSISTLTIQRTEQRDSAMYRCASSFGREGRQYFGPGTRLTVT.

The V call is TRBV7-2, the J call TRBJ2-4, with 14 bases matching TRBD2. Looked up from germline, CDR1 is SGHTA and CDR2 is FQGNSA. Trimming took 5 bases from V and 6 from J; bases not matched to a gene: 6. The length of the CDR3 is 16 residues. This CDR3 reads CASSVGLAGEGNIQYF. The CDR3 DNA reads TGTGCCAGCAGCGTGGGACTAGCGGGAGAGGGAAACATTCAGTACTTC.

The rearrangement links TRBV5-4 to TRBJ2-3; TRBD2 matches at 8 bases. This CDR3 spans 19 amino acids. In germline, CDR1 is SGHNT, CDR2 YYREEE (reference sequence). V trimming: 0 bases; J trimming: 0 bases; junction bases outside the gene matches: 12. The CDR3 loop reads CASSLVGGLAGPSTDTQYF. CDR3 nucleotide sequence: TGTGCCAGCAGCTTGGTCGGGGGGCTAGCGGGTCCTAGCACAGATACGCAGTATTTT. The variable domain in full, with the rest retrieved from reference TRBV5-4 and TRBJ2-3, is ETGVTQSPTHLIKTRGQQVTLRCSSQSGHNTVSWYQQALGQGPQFIFQYYREEENGRGNFPPRFSGLQFPNYSSELNVNALELDDSALYLCASSLVGGLAGPSTDTQYFGPGTRLTVL.

In the case of this clone: The same CDR3 can be traced to other DNA sequences in this sample. This chain links TRBV18 with TRBJ1-4; 8 nucleotides align to TRBD1. The CDR3 is 14 amino acids. V shed 2 bases and J 8 bases; nucleotides not matched to a gene: 4. Germline CDR1 KGHSH, CDR2 LQKENI. The CDR3: CASSPGTGGEKLFF. The CDR3 nucleotides are TGTGCCAGCTCACCAGGGACAGGTGGGGAAAAACTGTTTTTT.

This chain connects TRBV19 to TRBJ2-7, with D maybe TRBD1 (5 bases). Deletions cut 3 bases from V and 1 base from J, with 13 bases between. The germline CDR1 and CDR2 sequences are LNHDA and SQIVND (reference sequence). There are 15 residues in the CDR3. The CDR3 loop is CASSIRPRDSYEQYF. As DNA, the CDR3 is TGTGCCAGTAGTATCCGCCCCAGGGATTCCTACGAGCAGTACTTC.

The gene calls are TRBV5-1 and TRBJ2-7; D is unresolved. V lost 1 base, J lost 5 bases, and 31 bases lay in between. CDR3 length: 20 amino acids. Germline loops: CDR1 SGHRS, CDR2 YFSETQ. The CDR3 is CASSLMVDGFTELPLDEQYF. Here the CDR3 DNA reads TGCGCCAGCAGCTTGATGGTTGACGGGTTTACGGAACTCCCTCTAGACGAGCAGTACTTC.

The chain couples TRBV27 to TRBJ2-4, with 7 bases fitting TRBD1. Per germline, CDR1 MNHEY and CDR2 SMNVEV (reference sequence). V shed 4 bases, J shed 0 bases, and the junction held 9 bases outside the gene matches. This CDR3 is 17 amino acids long. CDR3 in DNA: TGTGCCAGCAGTTCGCCCTCAAGGGGGCTAGCCAAAAACATTCAGTACTTC. It translates to CASSSPSRGLAKNIQYF.

The V and J genes are TRBV10-2 and TRBJ2-4; weak D call: TRBD1 (6 bases). V was pared by 6 bases and J by 8 bases, with 17 bases between. Germline-derived CDR1 and CDR2 are WSHSY and SAAADI. The CDR3 is made up of 14 amino acids. CDR3 coding DNA: TGCGCCAGCAGGAGCGACAGGTCAGGGGACATTCAGTACTTC. This gives the protein CASRSDRSGDIQYF.

The chain has TRBV28 and TRBJ2-1, with D tentatively TRBD2 (6 bases). The V and J ends lost 4 bases and 3 bases respectively, with 13 bases between them. This CDR3 spans 15 amino acids. Germline V lookup: CDR1 MDHEN, CDR2 SYDVKM. In DNA form, the CDR3 reads TGTGCCAGCAGTTCGGGCGGGGAAGGCTACAATGAGCAGTTCTTC. Amino acid sequence: CASSSGGEGYNEQFF.

V is TRBV5-4 and J is TRBJ1-2; 7 bases are a match to TRBD1. The CDR3 runs to 15 residues. Trimming took 4 bases from V and 2 from J; bases not matched to a gene: 8. Looked up from germline, CDR1 is SGHNT and CDR2 is YYREEE (reference sequence). The CDR3 sequence is CASSAKGAENYGYTF. The CDR3, as DNA: TGTGCCAGCAGCGCAAAGGGGGCCGAAAACTATGGCTACACCTTC.

The chain has TRBV18 and TRBJ2-5, with a possible D match to TRBD2 (6 bases). CDR1 KGHSH and CDR2 LQKENI come from the germline V gene. V lost 4 bases and J 0 bases, leaving 18 bases between the germline ends. The CDR3 is made up of 17 amino acids. In DNA, the CDR3 is TGTGCCAGCTCACTCTCGTTAGCGGCCACGTACCAAGAGACCCAGTACTTC. Its translation: CASSLSLAATYQETQYF.

The chain is built from TRBV6-1 and TRBJ1-4, with D possibly being TRBD1 (6 bases). In germline, CDR1 is MNHNS, CDR2 SASEGT. The CDR3 runs 14 residues. Trimming took off 10 bases at V and 6 bases at J, with 18 bases between the two ends. The CDR3 loop reads CATQNWGRDEKLFF. In nucleotides, the CDR3 is TGTGCCACCCAGAACTGGGGGCGCGATGAAAAACTGTTTTTT.

In regard to this clone: Other DNA sequences in the same sample also yield this CDR3. The rearrangement links TRBV15 to TRBJ1-2; D remains unclear. This CDR3 is built from 13 residues. Germline CDR1 LNHNV, CDR2 YYDKDF (reference sequence). Trimming took 0 bases from V and 4 from J, leaving 6 bases between them. The CDR3 loop reads CATSRDPSYGYTF. The DNA of the CDR3 is TGTGCCACCAGCAGAGATCCTTCCTATGGCTACACCTTC.

This rearrangement joins TRBV7-2 to TRBJ1-4; the D gene is possibly TRBD1 (6 bases). Trimming stripped 7 bases from V and 8 bases from J, with 14 bases between. Germline assignment: CDR1 SGHTA and CDR2 FQGNSA. This CDR3 comprises 13 residues. CDR3 amino acids: CASNRQVGEKLFF. The CDR3 bases are TGTGCCAGCAACCGACAGGTGGGCGAAAAACTGTTTTTT. The full variable domain, in which reference TRBV7-2 and TRBJ1-4 provide the parts outside the CDR3, is GAGVSQSPSNKVTEKGKDVELRCDPISGHTALYWYRQSLGQGLEFLIYFQGNSAPDKSGLPSDRFSAERTGGSVSTLTIQRTQQEDSAVYLCASNRQVGEKLFFGSGTQLSVL.

The V call is TRBV5-1, the J call TRBJ2-2; D may be TRBD2 (6 bases). Germline loops: CDR1 SGHRS, CDR2 YFSETQ. Between the trimmed V and J ends, which lost 0 bases and 7 bases, there was a span of 10 bases. The CDR3 extends over 14 amino acids. The CDR3 region has the DNA TGCGCCAGCAGCTTGGCCTGGGGGGACGGGGAGCTGTTTTTT. This sequence encodes CASSLAWGDGELFF.

CDR3 protein: CASSGDTGHEQYF. As DNA, the CDR3 is TGTGCCAGCAGTGGGGACACTGGGCACGAGCAGTACTTC. The rearrangement uses TRBV7-9 and TRBJ2-7, with D possibly matching TRBD1 (6 bases). The CDR3 loop spans 13 amino acids. V was trimmed by 6 bases and J by 5 bases, leaving 14 bases between them. CDR1 is SEHNR and CDR2 is FQNEAQ in the germline V gene (reference sequence).

V gene TRBV15 combines with J gene TRBJ1-5; 9 nucleotides align to TRBD1. This CDR3 contains 16 residues. V lost 2 bases, J lost 3 bases, and 5 bases stayed unmatched. The germline gives CDR1 LNHNV, CDR2 YYDKDF (reference sequence). CDR3 in DNA: TGTGCCACCAGCAGACAGGGGACAGGGTCCAATCAGCCCCAGCATTTT. This translates into CATSRQGTGSNQPQHF.

This rearrangement joins TRBV7-9 to TRBJ1-1, with D possibly TRBD1 on 6 matching bases. With 3 bases removed from V and 1 base from J, the gap between germline ends came to 12 bases. This CDR3 has 15 amino acids. Germline CDR1 and CDR2: SEHNR and FQNEAQ (reference sequence). The CDR3 here is CASSLGGGANTEAFF. The CDR3 bases are TGTGCCAGCAGCTTGGGCGGGGGGGCGAACACTGAAGCTTTCTTT.

This clone was recorded once. The chain combines TRBV4-1 with TRBJ2-3; no firm D call. Germline V gene lookup returns CDR1 MGHRA and CDR2 YSYEKL. The CDR3 runs to 12 residues. The germline V and J ends were trimmed by 4 bases and 11 bases, with 13 bases remaining between them. CDR3 sequence: CASSLPLKRQYF. CDR3 DNA: TGCGCCAGCAGCCTTCCCCTTAAACGGCAGTATTTT.

The chain combines TRBV7-2 with TRBJ2-1; 7 bases map to TRBD1. The CDR3 extends over 13 amino acids. Germline V lookup: CDR1 SGHTA, CDR2 FQGNSA. The V segment lost 4 bases and the J segment 6 bases; nucleotides outside the gene matches: 3. This CDR3 reads CASSSTGSNEQFF. The DNA for the CDR3 is TGTGCCAGCAGCTCGACAGGGTCCAATGAGCAGTTCTTC.

This chain uses TRBV7-9 with TRBJ2-2; D is perhaps TRBD2 (5 bases). The V end lost 5 bases, the J end lost 5 bases, and 15 bases lay between the germline ends. Germline CDR1 and CDR2: SEHNR and FQNEAQ (reference sequence). The CDR3 contains 15 residues. CDR3 sequence reads: CASSKPELVTGELFF. The CDR3 DNA reads as TGTGCCAGCAGCAAGCCGGAACTAGTAACCGGGGAGCTGTTTTTT.

The rearrangement links TRBV5-1 to TRBJ2-7, with 9 bases matching TRBD2. CDR3 length: 16 residues. The V gene end was trimmed by 4 bases and the J gene end by 6 bases; junction bases not matched to a gene: 14. Germline CDR1 reads SGHRS; CDR2 reads YFSETQ. CDR3 amino acids: CASSPTGGLAGVEQYF. The CDR3 DNA reads TGCGCCAGCAGCCCCACAGGCGGGTTAGCGGGAGTCGAGCAGTACTTC.

Note on this clone: The sample contains more than one DNA sequence encoding this CDR3. J is TRBJ2-7 and V is TRBV7-3; 8 bases match TRBD2. The CDR3 is 14 amino acids. Germline CDR1 reads SGHTA; CDR2 reads FQGTGA. V lost 5 bases, J lost 1 base, and 4 bases stayed unmatched. The DNA for the CDR3 is TGTGCCAGCAGCCTTTTAGCGGGGTCCTACGAGCAGTACTTC. This sequence encodes CASSLLAGSYEQYF.

The chain uses TRBV28 and TRBJ2-1, with 8 bases identical to TRBD2. V trimming: 7 bases; J trimming: 0 bases; junction bases outside the gene matches: 2. Germline assignment: CDR1 MDHEN and CDR2 SYDVKM. The CDR3 sequence is 14 residues long. CDR3 DNA sequence: TGTGCCAGCAACGGGGGGGACTCCTACAATGAGCAGTTCTTC. Protein sequence: CASNGGDSYNEQFF.

This sequence joins TRBV7-9 and TRBJ2-7; 9 nucleotides agree with TRBD1. Trimming cost V 6 bases and J 5 bases; bases outside gene matches: 14. The V gene's germline CDR1 is SEHNR and CDR2 FQNEAQ (reference sequence). The CDR3 extends over 16 amino acids. The chain's CDR3 is CASRSSWDRVGHEQYF. The CDR3 bases are TGTGCCAGCAGATCATCCTGGGACAGGGTTGGACACGAGCAGTACTTC.

This rearrangement joins TRBV28 to TRBJ1-5, with D uncertain. Germline CDR1 MDHEN, CDR2 SYDVKM. This CDR3 has 14 amino acids. V was clipped by 3 bases and J by 6 bases, with 12 bases between them. Written as DNA, the CDR3 is TGTGCCAGCAGTTTCGGCACAGCTAGTCAGCCCCAGCATTTT. This translates into CASSFGTASQPQHF.

For this clone: Other DNA sequences within the sample encode an identical CDR3. The chain combines TRBV5-1 with TRBJ2-7; D is unresolved. The germline gives CDR1 SGHRS, CDR2 YFSETQ. The CDR3 consists of 14 residues. V was shortened by 0 bases and J by 6 bases, with 13 bases between the two germline ends. The CDR3 DNA reads TGCGCCAGCAGCTTGGCCGGGCCCTCGGGCGAGCAGTACTTC. Protein product: CASSLAGPSGEQYF.

J is TRBJ2-2 and V is TRBV10-3; possibly TRBD2 for D (5 bases). With 0 bases removed from V and 5 bases from J, the gap between germline ends came to 13 bases. The CDR3 covers 16 residues. Germline V gives CDR1 ENHRY, CDR2 SYGVKD. The CDR3 DNA sequence: TGTGCCATCAGTGAGTCGAAACTAGATATTACCGGGGAGCTGTTTTTT. Its protein is CAISESKLDITGELFF.

The chain carries TRBV5-4 and TRBJ2-1; 7 positions match TRBD2. There are 14 residues in the CDR3. The germline V gene has CDR1 SGHNT and CDR2 YYREEE (reference sequence). J lost 9 bases, V lost 3 bases, and 9 bases had no gene match. CDR3 amino acids: CASSSSLGGGEQFF. CDR3 in DNA: TGTGCCAGCAGCTCCAGCCTCGGCGGGGGTGAGCAGTTCTTC.